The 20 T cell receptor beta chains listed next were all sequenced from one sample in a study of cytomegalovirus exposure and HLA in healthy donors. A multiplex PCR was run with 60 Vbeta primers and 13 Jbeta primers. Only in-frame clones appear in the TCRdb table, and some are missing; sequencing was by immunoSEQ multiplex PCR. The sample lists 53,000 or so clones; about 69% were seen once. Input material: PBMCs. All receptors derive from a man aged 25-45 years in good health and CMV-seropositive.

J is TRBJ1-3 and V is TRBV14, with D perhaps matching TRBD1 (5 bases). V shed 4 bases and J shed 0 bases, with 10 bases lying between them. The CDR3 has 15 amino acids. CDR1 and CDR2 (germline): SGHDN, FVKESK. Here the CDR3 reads CASSPGLVSGNTIYF. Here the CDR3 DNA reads TGTGCCAGCAGCCCGGGACTGGTCTCTGGAAACACCATATATTTT.

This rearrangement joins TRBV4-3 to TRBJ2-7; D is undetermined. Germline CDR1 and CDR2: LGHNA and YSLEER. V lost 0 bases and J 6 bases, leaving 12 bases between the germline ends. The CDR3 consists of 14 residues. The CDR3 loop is CASSQDVNGGEQYF. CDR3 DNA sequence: TGCGCCAGCAGCCAAGATGTTAACGGCGGCGAGCAGTACTTC.

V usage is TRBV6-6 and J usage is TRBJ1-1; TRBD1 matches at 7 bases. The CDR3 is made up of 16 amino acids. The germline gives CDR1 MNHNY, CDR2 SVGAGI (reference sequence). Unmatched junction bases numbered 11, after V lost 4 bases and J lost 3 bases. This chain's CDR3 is CASSSWTGRRDTEAFF. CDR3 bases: TGTGCCAGCAGTTCCTGGACAGGAAGGCGTGACACTGAAGCTTTCTTT.

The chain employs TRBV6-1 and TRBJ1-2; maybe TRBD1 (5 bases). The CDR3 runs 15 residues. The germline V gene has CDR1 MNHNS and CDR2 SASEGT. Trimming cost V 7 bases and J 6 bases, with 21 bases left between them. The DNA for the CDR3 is TGTGCCAGCATCTTTGGGGGGGACCCGGGTGATGGCTACACCTTC. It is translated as CASIFGGDPGDGYTF.

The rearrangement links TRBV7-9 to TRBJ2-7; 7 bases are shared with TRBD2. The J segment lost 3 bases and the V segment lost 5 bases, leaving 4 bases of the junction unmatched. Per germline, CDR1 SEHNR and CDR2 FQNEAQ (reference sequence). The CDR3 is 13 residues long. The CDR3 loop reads CASSHGGVYEQYF. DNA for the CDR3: TGTGCCAGCAGCCATGGGGGGGTCTACGAGCAGTACTTC.

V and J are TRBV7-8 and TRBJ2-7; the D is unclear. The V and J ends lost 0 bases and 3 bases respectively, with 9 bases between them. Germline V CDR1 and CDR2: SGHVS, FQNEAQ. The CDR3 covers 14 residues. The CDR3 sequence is CASSLAQRNYEQYF. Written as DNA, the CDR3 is TGTGCCAGCAGCTTAGCACAGAGAAACTACGAGCAGTACTTC.

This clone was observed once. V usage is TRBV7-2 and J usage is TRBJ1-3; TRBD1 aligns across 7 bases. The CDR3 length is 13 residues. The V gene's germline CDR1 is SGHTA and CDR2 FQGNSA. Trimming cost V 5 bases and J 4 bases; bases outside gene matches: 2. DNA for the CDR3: TGTGCCAGCAGCCGGGACAGAGGAAACACCATATATTTT. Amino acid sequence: CASSRDRGNTIYF.

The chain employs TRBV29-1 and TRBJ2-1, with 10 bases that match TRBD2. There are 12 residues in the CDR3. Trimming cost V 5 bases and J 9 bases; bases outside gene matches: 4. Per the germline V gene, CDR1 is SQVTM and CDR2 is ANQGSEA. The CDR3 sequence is CSVKRGGGEQFF. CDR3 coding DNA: TGCAGCGTTAAGCGGGGGGGCGGTGAGCAGTTCTTC.

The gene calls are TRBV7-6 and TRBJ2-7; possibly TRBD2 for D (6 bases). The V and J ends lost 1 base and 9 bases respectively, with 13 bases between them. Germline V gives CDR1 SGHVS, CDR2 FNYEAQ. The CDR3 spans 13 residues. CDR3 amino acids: CASSLGGGRGQYF. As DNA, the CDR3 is TGTGCCAGCAGCTTAGGTGGGGGGAGAGGGCAGTACTTC.

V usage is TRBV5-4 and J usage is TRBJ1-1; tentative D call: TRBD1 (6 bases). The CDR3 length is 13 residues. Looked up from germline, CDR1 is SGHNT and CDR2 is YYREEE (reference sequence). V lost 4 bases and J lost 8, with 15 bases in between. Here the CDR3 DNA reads TGTGCCAGCAGCCTGAACACCGGGACAGAAGCTTTCTTT. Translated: CASSLNTGTEAFF.

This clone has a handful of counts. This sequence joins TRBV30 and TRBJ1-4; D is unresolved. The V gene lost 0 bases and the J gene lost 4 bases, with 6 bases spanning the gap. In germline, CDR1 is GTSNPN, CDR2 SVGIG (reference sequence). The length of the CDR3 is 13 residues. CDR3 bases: TGTGCCTGGAGTGTACAGAGTAATGAAAAACTGTTTTTT. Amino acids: CAWSVQSNEKLFF.

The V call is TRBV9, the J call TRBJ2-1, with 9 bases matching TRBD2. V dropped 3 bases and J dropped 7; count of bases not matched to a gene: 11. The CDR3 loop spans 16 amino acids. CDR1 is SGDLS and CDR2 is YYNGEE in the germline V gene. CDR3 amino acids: CASSAQGRGGWNEQFF. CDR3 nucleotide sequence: TGTGCCAGCAGCGCCCAAGGGCGGGGGGGGTGGAATGAGCAGTTCTTC.

CDR3 residues: CASRTGELGEKLFF. Here the CDR3 DNA reads TGTGCCAGCAGGACAGGGGAACTGGGTGAAAAACTGTTTTTT. This rearrangement joins TRBV28 to TRBJ1-4; 8 bases line up with TRBD1. Germline V gene data show CDR1 as MDHEN and CDR2 as SYDVKM. The CDR3 is 14 residues long. The J segment lost 7 bases and the V segment lost 6 bases, leaving 7 bases of the junction unmatched.

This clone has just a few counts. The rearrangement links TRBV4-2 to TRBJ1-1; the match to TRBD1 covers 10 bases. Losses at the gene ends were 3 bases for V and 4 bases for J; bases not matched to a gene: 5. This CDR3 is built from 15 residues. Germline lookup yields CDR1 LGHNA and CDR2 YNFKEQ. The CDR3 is CASSQGDRGGTEAFF. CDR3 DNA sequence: TGTGCCAGCAGCCAGGGGGACAGGGGAGGCACTGAAGCTTTCTTT.

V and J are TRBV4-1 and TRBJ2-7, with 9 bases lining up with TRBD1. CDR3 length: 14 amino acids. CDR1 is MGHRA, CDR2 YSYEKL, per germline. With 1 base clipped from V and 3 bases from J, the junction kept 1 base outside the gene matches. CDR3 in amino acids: CASSQGQGDYEQYF. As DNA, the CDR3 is TGCGCCAGCAGCCAAGGACAGGGGGACTACGAGCAGTACTTC.

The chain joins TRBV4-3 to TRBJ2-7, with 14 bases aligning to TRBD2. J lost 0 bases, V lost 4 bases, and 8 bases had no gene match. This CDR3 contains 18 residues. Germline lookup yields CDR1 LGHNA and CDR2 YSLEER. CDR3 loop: CASSLGLAGGAFSYEQYF. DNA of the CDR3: TGCGCCAGCAGCCTCGGACTAGCGGGGGGTGCCTTCTCCTACGAGCAGTACTTC.

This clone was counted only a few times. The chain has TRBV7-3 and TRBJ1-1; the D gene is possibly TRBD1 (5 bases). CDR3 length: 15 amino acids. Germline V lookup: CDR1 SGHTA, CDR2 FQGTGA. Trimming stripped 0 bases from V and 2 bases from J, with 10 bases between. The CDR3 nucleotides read TGTGCCAGCAGCTTAACGTCAGGGCCAAACACTGAAGCTTTCTTT. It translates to CASSLTSGPNTEAFF.

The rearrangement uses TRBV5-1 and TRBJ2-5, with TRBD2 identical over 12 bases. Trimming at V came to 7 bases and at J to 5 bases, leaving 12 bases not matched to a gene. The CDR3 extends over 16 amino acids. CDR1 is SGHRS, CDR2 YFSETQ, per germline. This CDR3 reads CASWALAGGPGETQYF. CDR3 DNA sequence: TGCGCCAGCTGGGCCCTAGCGGGGGGGCCTGGGGAGACCCAGTACTTC.

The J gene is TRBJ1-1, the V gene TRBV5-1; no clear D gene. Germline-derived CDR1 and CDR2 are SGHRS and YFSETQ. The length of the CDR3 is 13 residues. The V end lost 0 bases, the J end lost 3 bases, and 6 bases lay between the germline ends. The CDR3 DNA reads TGCGCCAGCAGCTTGGAACTAGACACTGAAGCTTTCTTT. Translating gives CASSLELDTEAFF.

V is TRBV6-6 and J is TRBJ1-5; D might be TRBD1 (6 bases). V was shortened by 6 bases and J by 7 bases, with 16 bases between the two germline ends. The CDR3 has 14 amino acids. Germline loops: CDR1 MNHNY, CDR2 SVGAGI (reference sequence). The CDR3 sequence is CASRQGGDVQPQHF. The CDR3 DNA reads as TGTGCCAGCAGACAGGGAGGGGATGTGCAGCCCCAGCATTTT.